The 4 T cell receptor beta chains below were found in one sample sequenced in a study of T cell clonality in common variable immunodeficiency. Clones were read by immunoSEQ multiplex PCR, and TCRdb kept only the in-frame ones, dropping some. The table records about 35,000 clones without singletons, the ten largest covering around 0.87%. The specimen sequenced was peripheral blood mononuclear cells. The receptors derive from a person aged 18 to 75 in good health.

This clone was observed a few times. The read terminates 3 residues ahead of where the CDR3 ends, so the germline J gene completes it. The chain links TRBV27 to TRBJ2-5, with 7 bases aligning to TRBD1. Germline CDR1 MNHEY, CDR2 SMNVEV (reference sequence). The CDR3 has 14 amino acids. V shed 6 bases, J shed 5 bases, and the junction held 9 bases outside the gene matches. The CDR3 bases that were read are TGTGCCAGCAGCCTACAGGGGTTTGGGGAGACC. Protein sequence: CASSLQGFGET. The whole CDR3 is CASSLQGFGETQYF.

At least ten counts were recorded for this clone. The CDR3 goes on 3 residues after the read ends, and that part is filled in from the germline J gene. The gene calls are TRBV7-9 and TRBJ2-2; D unresolved. This CDR3 has 11 amino acids. The germline V gene has CDR1 SEHNR and CDR2 FQNEAQ (reference sequence). V was clipped by 3 bases and J by 6 bases, with 2 bases between them. The part of the CDR3 DNA that was read is TGTGCCAGCAGCTTCGCCGGGGAG. Protein sequence: CASSFAGE. The CDR3 in full is CASSFAGELFF.

At least ten counts were recorded for this clone. The read ends 3 residues shy of where the CDR3 ends; the end is completed using the germline J gene. The gene calls are TRBV6-2 or TRBV6-3 and TRBJ1-5, with D perhaps TRBD1 (5 bases). Per germline, CDR1 MNHEY and CDR2 SVGEGT. Trimming left V 2 bases short and J 5 bases short, with 13 bases between. This CDR3 is built from 15 residues. CDR3 DNA (partial): TGTGCCAGCAGTTACGAGGGGAGAGGGGATCAGCCC. This translates into CASSYEGRGDQP. The full CDR3 reads CASSYEGRGDQPQHF.

This clone was detected ten times or more. The read terminates 3 residues before the CDR3 end, so the remaining end is supplied by the germline J gene. The rearrangement uses TRBV12-3 or TRBV12-4 and TRBJ1-6; 7 bases fit TRBD1. Germline trimming cut 6 bases from V and 7 bases from J; bases unmatched to any gene: 12. This CDR3 contains 16 residues. The CDR3 DNA, read in part, is TGTGCCAGCAGCTTGGCCTTGGGACAGAACAATTCACCC. It encodes CASSLALGQNNSP. The full CDR3 protein is CASSLALGQNNSPLHF.